These T cell receptor beta chains were read from a single sample in a study of blood T cell repertoires in COVID-19. Sequenced by immunoSEQ multiplex PCR; TCRdb stores in-frame clones only, minus some. The table records 150,000 to 200,000 clones, around 91% of them present only once. Input material: PBMCs or T cells enriched from blood (not recorded which). The receptors come from a woman aged 18-35 years who had recovered from COVID-19. Both conserved end residues are trimmed from each CDR3. Some rows mark clone size as missing; the rest say once, few, many or name a class of expanded clone.

v_gene | abundance | CDR3aa
TRBV5-1 | NA | ASSLDTRVNTEAF
TRBV2 | NA | ASSGQLMTSGANVLT
TRBV5-4 | once | ASSFHPLVANEKLF
TRBV19 | NA | ASSAWTVSNQPQH
TRBV7-6 | NA | ASSSRVRRAGDTQY
TRBV5-6 | NA | ASSSQGGPRPYTQY
TRBV18 | once | ASSPLTNSGANVLT
TRBV19 | NA | ASSIAGEPSYEQY
TRBV6-6 | NA | ASSYDRNHYEQY
TRBV28 | NA | ASISAATYEQY
TRBV30 | once | AWSGGRTSGRAGNEQF
TRBV5-4 | NA | ASSLTSRDSYEAF
TRBV25-1 | NA | ASSGGGANVLT
TRBV27 | NA | ASPTIDRVAGKISSYEQY
TRBV10-3 | once | AISEASGRVYEQY
TRBV27 | NA | ASSTGGGGEKLF
TRBV12-5 | NA | ASGLVLAGAEEQF
TRBV11-2 | once | ASSLAWGATEAF
TRBV9 | NA | ASSARSSGRWGTDTQY
TRBV7-2 | NA | ASSSGLGVGDTQY
TRBV4-2 | few | ASSQAVAMAGGLTSTDTQY
TRBV5-1 | NA | ASGDREGEQY
TRBV4-1 | NA | ASSRNAGTSTYEQY
TRBV27 | NA | ASSLAGTSSYNEQF
TRBV18 | NA | ASSPEGGGYT
TRBV10-3 | NA | AIRASGNYEQY
TRBV19 | NA | ASSPGQGFYGYT
TRBV27 | once | ASSLRGQGGTPTSYEQY
TRBV15 | NA | ATSELRVAYNEQF
TRBV29-1 | many | SLRRARDTQY
TRBV5-1 | NA | ASRRGHPDTQY
TRBV2 | NA | ASNNRGSGNQPQH
TRBV9 | once | ASSGAGVGHEKLF
TRBV4-2 | NA | ASSQDGGLRGDGYT
TRBV28 | NA | ASNPGDSYEQY
TRBV1 | NA | TSSQYGGRSALPSTDTQY
TRBV25-1 | NA | ASSEQGGTAF
TRBV29-1 | once | SVRTSGYTDTQY
TRBV7-3 | few | ASSLRPSTEGQF
TRBV28 | once | ASSLGGHGELF
TRBV2 | NA | ASSELTRLEQY
TRBV7-9 | NA | ASSHQGLAHREQF